This paragraph reports one TCR beta chain. The antigen is not known. The nonmyeloablative bone marrow transplants came from related graft donors, with transient mixed chimerism. Unstimulated Tregs (CD4+CD25+CD127-) and CD4+CD25- non-Tregs were sorted from PBMCs. The data were taken from a study of Tregs in tolerant kidney transplant recipients. Findings of the study overall: Biological reproducibility was not directly addressed in this study. Activated donor B cell expansion appeared to reveal the most relevant donor-specific TCRbeta repertoire. Nucleotide sequences could not be compared across some patients' samples due to primer changes.

This CDR3 has 13 residues. Germline V CDR1 and CDR2: SEHNR, FQNEAQ (reference sequence). Trimming took off 8 bases at V and 2 bases at J, with 13 bases between the two ends. Only in-frame clones appear in the TCRdb table, and some are missing; sequencing was by immunoSEQ multiplex PCR. This sample has about 52,000 clones, with about 90% found just once. V is TRBV7-9 and J is TRBJ2-7; D perhaps matches TRBD2 (6 bases). The receptor's source is a human patient who received a combined kidney and bone marrow transplant. The T cells may partly be graft donor cells. This specimen was CD8+ T cells from blood (PBMCs), taken 24 months after the transplant. CDR3 in DNA: TGTGCCAGCTCGGGGGACGCACCCTACGAGCAGTACTTC. This codes for CASSGDAPYEQYF.